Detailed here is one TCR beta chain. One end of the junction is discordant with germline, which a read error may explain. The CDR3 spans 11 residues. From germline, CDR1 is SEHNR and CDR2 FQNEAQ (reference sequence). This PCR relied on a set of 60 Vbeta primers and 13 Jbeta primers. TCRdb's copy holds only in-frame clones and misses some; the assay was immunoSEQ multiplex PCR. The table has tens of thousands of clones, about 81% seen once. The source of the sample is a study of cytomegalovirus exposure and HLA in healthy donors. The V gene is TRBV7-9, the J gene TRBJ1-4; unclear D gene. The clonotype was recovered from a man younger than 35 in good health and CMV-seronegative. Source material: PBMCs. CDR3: CASSFRGKTVF. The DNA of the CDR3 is TGTGCCAGCAGCTTCCGAGGGAAAACTGTTTTT.